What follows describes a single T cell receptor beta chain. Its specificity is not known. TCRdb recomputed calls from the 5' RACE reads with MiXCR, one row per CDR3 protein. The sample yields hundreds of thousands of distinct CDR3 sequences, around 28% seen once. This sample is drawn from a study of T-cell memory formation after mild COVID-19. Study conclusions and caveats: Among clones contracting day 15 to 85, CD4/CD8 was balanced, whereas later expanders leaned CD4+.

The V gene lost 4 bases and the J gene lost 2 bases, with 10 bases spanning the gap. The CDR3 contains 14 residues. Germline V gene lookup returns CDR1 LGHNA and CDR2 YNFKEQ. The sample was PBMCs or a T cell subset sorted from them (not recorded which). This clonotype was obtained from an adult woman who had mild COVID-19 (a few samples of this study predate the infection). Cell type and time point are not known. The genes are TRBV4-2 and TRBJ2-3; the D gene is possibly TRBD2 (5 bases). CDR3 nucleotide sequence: TGTGCCAGCAGCCCTCTCCGGGACACAGATACGCAGTATTTT. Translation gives CASSPLRDTDTQYF.